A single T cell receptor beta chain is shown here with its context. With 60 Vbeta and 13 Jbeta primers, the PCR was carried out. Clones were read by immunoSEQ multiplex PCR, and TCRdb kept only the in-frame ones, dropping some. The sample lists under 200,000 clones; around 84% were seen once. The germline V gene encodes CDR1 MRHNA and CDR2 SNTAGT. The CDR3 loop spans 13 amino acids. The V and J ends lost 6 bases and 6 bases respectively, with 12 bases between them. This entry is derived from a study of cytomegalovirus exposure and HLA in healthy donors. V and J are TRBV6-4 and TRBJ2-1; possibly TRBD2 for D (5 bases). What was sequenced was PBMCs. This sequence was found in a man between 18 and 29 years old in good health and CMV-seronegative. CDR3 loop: CASSAYRGNEQFF. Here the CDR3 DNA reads TGTGCCAGCAGCGCATACCGGGGCAATGAGCAGTTCTTC.